Sequencing of this T cell receptor (beta chain) was carried out in a study of cytomegalovirus exposure and HLA in healthy donors. Overall study context: Assignment to the Caucasian-associated ancestry cluster applied to roughly 80% of the approximately 370 genotyped donors. Study findings and constraints: In terms of immune exposure information, only CMV serostatus was available.

The CDR3 is 14 amino acids. V was shortened by 4 bases and J by 0 bases, with 10 bases between the two germline ends. CDR1 and CDR2 from the germline V gene are SQVTM and ANQGSEA. This clone was recorded only once. The antigen is unknown. 13 Jbeta primers and 60 Vbeta primers were used for the PCR. The method was immunoSEQ multiplex PCR; TCRdb's version includes in-frame clones alone and lacks a portion of them. The table shows approximately 190,000 clones, with around 86% occurring only once. The specimen was PBMCs. The TCR originated in a man aged 30 to 39 in good health and CMV-seronegative. The genes are TRBV29-1 and TRBJ2-1; perhaps TRBD2 as D (6 bases). CDR3 protein: CSVVVRGSYNEQFF. DNA of the CDR3: TGCAGCGTTGTTGTGCGGGGCTCCTACAATGAGCAGTTCTTC.